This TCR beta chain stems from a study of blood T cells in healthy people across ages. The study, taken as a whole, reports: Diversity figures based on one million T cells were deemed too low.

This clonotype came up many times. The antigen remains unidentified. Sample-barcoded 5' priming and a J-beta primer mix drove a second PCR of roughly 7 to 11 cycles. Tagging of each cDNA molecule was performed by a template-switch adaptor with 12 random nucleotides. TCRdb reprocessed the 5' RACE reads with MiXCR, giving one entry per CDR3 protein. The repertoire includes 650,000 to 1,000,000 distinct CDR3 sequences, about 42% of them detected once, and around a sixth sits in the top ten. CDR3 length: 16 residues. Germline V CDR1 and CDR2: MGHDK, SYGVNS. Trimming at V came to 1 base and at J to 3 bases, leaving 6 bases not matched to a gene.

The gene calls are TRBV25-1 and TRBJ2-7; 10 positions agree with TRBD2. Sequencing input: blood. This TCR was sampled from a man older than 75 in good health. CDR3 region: CASSELKASGSYEQYF. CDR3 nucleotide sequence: TGTGCCAGCAGTGAATTAAAGGCTAGCGGGAGCTACGAGCAGTACTTC.